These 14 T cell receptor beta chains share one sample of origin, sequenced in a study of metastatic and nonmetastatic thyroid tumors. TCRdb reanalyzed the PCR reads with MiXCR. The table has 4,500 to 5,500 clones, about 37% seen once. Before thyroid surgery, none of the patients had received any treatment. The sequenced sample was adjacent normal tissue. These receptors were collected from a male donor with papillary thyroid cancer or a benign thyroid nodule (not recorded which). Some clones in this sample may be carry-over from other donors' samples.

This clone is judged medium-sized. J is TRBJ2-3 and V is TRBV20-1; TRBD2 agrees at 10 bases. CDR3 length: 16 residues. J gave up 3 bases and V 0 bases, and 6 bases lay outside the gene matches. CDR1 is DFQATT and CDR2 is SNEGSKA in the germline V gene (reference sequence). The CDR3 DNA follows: TGCAGTGCTAGAGATGTTCTAGCGGGAGAGACAGATACGCAGTATTTT. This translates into CSARDVLAGETDTQYF.

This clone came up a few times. The CDR3 nucleotides are TGTGCCAGTAGTTCCGGGGGGGGGTACATTGAAGCTTTCTTT. Translated: CASSSGGGYIEAFF. The chain has TRBV19 and TRBJ1-1; D is possibly TRBD1 (5 bases). Trimming took off 5 bases at V and 7 bases at J, with 17 bases between the two ends. CDR1 is LNHDA, CDR2 SQIVND, per germline (reference sequence). The CDR3 runs to 14 residues.

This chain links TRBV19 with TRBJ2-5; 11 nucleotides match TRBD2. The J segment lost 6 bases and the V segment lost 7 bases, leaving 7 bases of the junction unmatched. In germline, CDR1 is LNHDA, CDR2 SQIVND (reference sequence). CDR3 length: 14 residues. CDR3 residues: CASKGSGRVKTQYF. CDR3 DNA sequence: TGTGCCAGTAAGGGTAGCGGGAGGGTAAAGACCCAGTACTTC.

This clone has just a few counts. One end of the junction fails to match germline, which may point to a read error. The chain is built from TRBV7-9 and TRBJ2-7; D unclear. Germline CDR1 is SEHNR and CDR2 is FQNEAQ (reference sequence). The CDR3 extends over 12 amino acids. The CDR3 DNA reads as TGTGCCAGCAGCTTAGGGTCCTCCGAGCAGTACTTC. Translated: CASSLGSSEQYF.

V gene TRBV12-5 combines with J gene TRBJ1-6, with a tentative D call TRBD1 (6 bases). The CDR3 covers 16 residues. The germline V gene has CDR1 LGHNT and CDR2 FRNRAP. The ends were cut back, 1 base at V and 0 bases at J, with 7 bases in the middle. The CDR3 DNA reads TGTGCTAGTGGTTTGGGAGGGGGCTCCTATAATTCACCCCTCCACTTT. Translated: CASGLGGGSYNSPLHF.

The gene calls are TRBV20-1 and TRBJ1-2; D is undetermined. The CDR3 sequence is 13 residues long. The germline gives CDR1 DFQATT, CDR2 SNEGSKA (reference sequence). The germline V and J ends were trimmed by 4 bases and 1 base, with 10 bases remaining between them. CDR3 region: CSAKSANNYGYTF. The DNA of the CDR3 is TGCAGTGCTAAGTCGGCAAATAACTATGGCTACACCTTC.

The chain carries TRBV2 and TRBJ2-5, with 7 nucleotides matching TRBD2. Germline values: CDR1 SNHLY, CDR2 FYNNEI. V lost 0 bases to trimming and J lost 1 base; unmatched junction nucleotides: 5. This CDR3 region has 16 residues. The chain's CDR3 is CASSEALGGGQETQYF. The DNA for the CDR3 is TGTGCCAGCAGTGAAGCGCTGGGCGGGGGCCAAGAGACCCAGTACTTC.

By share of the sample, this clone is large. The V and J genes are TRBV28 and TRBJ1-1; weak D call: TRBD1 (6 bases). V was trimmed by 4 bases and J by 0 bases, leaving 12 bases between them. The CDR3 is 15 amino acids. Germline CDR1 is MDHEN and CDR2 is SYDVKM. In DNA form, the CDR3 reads TGTGCCAGCAGTTCGTCCGGGACATTGAACACTGAAGCTTTCTTT. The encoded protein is CASSSSGTLNTEAFF.

The CDR3 bases are TGTGCCTGGAGTGTCCCCGGACCCAGTTGGGGCTACACCTTC. Translation gives CAWSVPGPSWGYTF. This chain joins TRBV30 and TRBJ1-2; D remains ambiguous. Germline lookup yields CDR1 GTSNPN and CDR2 SVGIG (reference sequence). V was pared by 0 bases and J by 8 bases, with 16 bases between. The CDR3 loop spans 14 amino acids.

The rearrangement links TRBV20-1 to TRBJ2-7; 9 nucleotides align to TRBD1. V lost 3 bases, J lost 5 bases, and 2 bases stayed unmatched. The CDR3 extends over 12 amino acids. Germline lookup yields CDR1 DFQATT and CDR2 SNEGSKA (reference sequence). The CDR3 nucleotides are TGCAGTGCTAGCGGGACAGGGAACGAGCAGTACTTC. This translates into CSASGTGNEQYF.

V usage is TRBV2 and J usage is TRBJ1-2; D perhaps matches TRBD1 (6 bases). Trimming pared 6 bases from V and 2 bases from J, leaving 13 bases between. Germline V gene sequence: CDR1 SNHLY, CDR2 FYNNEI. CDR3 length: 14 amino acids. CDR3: CASRAQGLNYGYTF. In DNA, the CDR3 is TGTGCCAGCAGGGCACAGGGTTTAAACTATGGCTACACCTTC.

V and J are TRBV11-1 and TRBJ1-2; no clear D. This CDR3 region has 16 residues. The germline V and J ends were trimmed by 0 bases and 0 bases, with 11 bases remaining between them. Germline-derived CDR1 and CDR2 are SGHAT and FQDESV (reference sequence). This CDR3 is CASSLAAGTTNYGYTF. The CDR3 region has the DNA TGTGCCAGCAGCTTAGCGGCAGGCACAACTAACTATGGCTACACCTTC.

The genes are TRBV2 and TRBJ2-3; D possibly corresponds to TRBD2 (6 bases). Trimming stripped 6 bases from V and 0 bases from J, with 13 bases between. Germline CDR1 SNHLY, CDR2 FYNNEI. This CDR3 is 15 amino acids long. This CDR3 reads CASSLLASSTDTQYF. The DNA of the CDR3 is TGTGCCAGCAGCCTACTAGCTAGTAGCACAGATACGCAGTATTTT.

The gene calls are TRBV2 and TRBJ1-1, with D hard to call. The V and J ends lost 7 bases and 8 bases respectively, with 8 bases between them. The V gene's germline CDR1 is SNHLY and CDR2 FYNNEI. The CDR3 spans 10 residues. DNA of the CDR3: TGTGCCAGCATATTACACGAAGCTTTCTTT. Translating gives CASILHEAFF.